These 13 T cell receptor beta chains were sequenced from one sample in a study of T cell changes during pregnancy in multiple sclerosis. The repertoire was sequenced with immunoSEQ multiplex PCR; TCRdb's copy has only in-frame clones and lacks some. The sample has 70,000 to 95,000 clones; around nine tenths are singletons. The specimen was peripheral blood, collected in the second trimester of pregnancy. Source of these receptors: a female donor in good health, enrolled as a control in a pregnancy study.

V gene TRBV6-1 combines with J gene TRBJ2-7; D is perhaps TRBD2 (6 bases). The CDR3 covers 13 residues. The V end was cut by 10 bases, the J end by 0 bases, with 13 bases between. The germline V gene has CDR1 MNHNS and CDR2 SASEGT. CDR3 in DNA: TGTGCCACGGGAGACATTTCCTCCTACGAGCAGTACTTC. Protein product: CATGDISSYEQYF.

The J gene is TRBJ2-5, the V gene TRBV30; no firm D call. The J call may be faulty, since TRBJ2-7 better matches the DNA end. The CDR3 runs to 13 residues. Germline V gives CDR1 GTSNPN, CDR2 SVGIG (reference sequence). The CDR3 here is CAWTPPAAYEQYF. For the CDR3, the DNA is TGTGCCTGGACCCCACCGGCGGCCTACGAGCAGTACTTC.

This chain links TRBV19 with TRBJ2-2; D gene unclear. Trimming pared 6 bases from V and 2 bases from J, leaving 7 bases between. The CDR3 is made up of 13 amino acids. The germline gives CDR1 LNHDA, CDR2 SQIVND (reference sequence). This CDR3 is CASSRLNTGELFF. In nucleotides, the CDR3 is TGTGCCAGTAGCAGGCTTAACACCGGGGAGCTGTTTTTT.

The chain uses TRBV4-2 and TRBJ2-7, with TRBD2 as a possible D gene (5 bases). The CDR3 totals 14 residues. V was shortened by 3 bases and J by 2 bases, with 11 bases between the two germline ends. Germline-derived CDR1 and CDR2 are LGHNA and YNFKEQ. In nucleotides, the CDR3 is TGTGCCAGCAGCCAGGGGAGCCGACCCTACGAGCAGTACTTC. Translated, it gives CASSQGSRPYEQYF.

The chain is built from TRBV7-8 and TRBJ2-5; D ambiguous. Per germline, CDR1 SGHVS and CDR2 FQNEAQ. V dropped 1 base and J dropped 7 bases, with 4 bases sitting between them. The CDR3 is 11 residues long. The CDR3 DNA reads TGTGCCAGCAGCTTAGTCGGGACCCAGTACTTC. This gives the protein CASSLVGTQYF.

The rearrangement uses TRBV7-6 and TRBJ1-5, with TRBD1 matching over 11 bases. The germline V gene has CDR1 SGHVS and CDR2 FNYEAQ. This CDR3 spans 16 amino acids. V lost 5 bases to trimming and J lost 6 bases; unmatched junction nucleotides: 9. The CDR3 protein is CASSARTGGLGQPQHF. The CDR3 DNA sequence: TGTGCCAGCAGCGCGCGGACAGGGGGCCTTGGTCAGCCCCAGCATTTT.

The V call is TRBV4-3, the J call TRBJ2-7, with D perhaps matching TRBD2 (6 bases). The CDR3 has 14 residues. CDR1 LGHNA and CDR2 YSLEER come from the germline V gene. V lost 0 bases, J lost 3 bases, and 9 bases lay in between. This CDR3 is CASSQEAGNYEQYF. The CDR3 nucleotides are TGCGCCAGCAGCCAAGAGGCGGGGAACTACGAGCAGTACTTC.

The V and J genes are TRBV7-2 and TRBJ1-4; the match to TRBD1 covers 7 bases. CDR3 length: 15 residues. CDR1 and CDR2 (germline): SGHTA, FQGNSA. The trim removed 2 bases at V and 4 bases at J, leaving 4 bases unmatched. CDR3 region: CASSLTGQHNEKLFF. CDR3 sequence (DNA): TGTGCCAGCAGCTTAACGGGACAGCATAATGAAAAACTGTTTTTT. The complete variable domain, with remaining parts taken from reference TRBV7-2 and TRBJ1-4, reads GAGVSQSPSNKVTEKGKDVELRCDPISGHTALYWYRQSLGQGLEFLIYFQGNSAPDKSGLPSDRFSAERTGGSVSTLTIQRTQQEDSAVYLCASSLTGQHNEKLFFGSGTQLSVL.

The chain joins TRBV5-1 to TRBJ2-7; tentative D call: TRBD1 (8 bases). Germline CDR1 and CDR2: SGHRS and YFSETQ. V was cut by 3 bases and J by 2 bases, with 12 bases left in between. The CDR3 runs 14 residues. This CDR3 is CASSWEGQAYEQYF. CDR3 nucleotides: TGCGCCAGCAGCTGGGAGGGACAGGCCTACGAGCAGTACTTC.

This sequence joins TRBV5-1 and TRBJ2-3; 9 nucleotides align to TRBD2. Per the germline V gene, CDR1 is SGHRS and CDR2 is YFSETQ. Trimming at V came to 1 base and at J to 1 base, leaving 4 bases not matched to a gene. CDR3 length: 16 residues. Here the CDR3 reads CASSLPSSGGTDTQYF. CDR3 sequence (DNA): TGCGCCAGCAGCTTGCCTTCTAGCGGGGGCACAGATACGCAGTATTTT.

This clone has more than one count but fewer than ten. The chain joins TRBV5-1 to TRBJ1-2; D unclear. Trimming stripped 1 base from V and 3 bases from J, with 10 bases between. This CDR3 has 14 amino acids. Germline values: CDR1 SGHRS, CDR2 YFSETQ. In DNA, the CDR3 is TGCGCCAGCAGCTTGACCCGGGGTGACTATGGCTACACCTTC. Protein product: CASSLTRGDYGYTF.

V and J are TRBV4-2 and TRBJ2-3, with D uncertain. Trimming cost V 0 bases and J 6 bases, with 13 bases left between them. There are 15 residues in the CDR3. Germline V gene lookup returns CDR1 LGHNA and CDR2 YNFKEQ. CDR3 nucleotide sequence: TGTGCCAGCAGCCAAGATCGAGCCTGGTCGGATACGCAGTATTTT. Amino acid sequence: CASSQDRAWSDTQYF.

This rearrangement joins TRBV4-3 to TRBJ1-4; D gene ambiguous. Between the trimmed V and J ends, which lost 1 base and 8 bases, there was a span of 5 bases. The length of the CDR3 is 12 residues. CDR1 and CDR2 from the germline V gene are LGHNA and YSLEER. This chain's CDR3 is CASSQVGEKLFF. CDR3 nucleotides: TGCGCCAGCAGCCAAGTGGGCGAAAAACTGTTTTTT.